This TCR beta chain was obtained from a study of T cell responses to AZD1222 COVID-19 vaccine. Pooled samples include second doses given at about 4 or 12 weeks. In regard to this clone: The antigen is undetermined.

Germline CDR1 SGHNT, CDR2 YYREEE (reference sequence). V shed 3 bases and J shed 3 bases, with 6 bases lying between them. The CDR3 runs to 13 residues. Generated by immunoSEQ multiplex PCR, the TCRdb table keeps only in-frame clones and is missing some. Altogether about 150,000 clones are present, 90% being singletons, with the ten largest covering approximately 1.5%. General observations from the study: Females made up more of the donors, who were largely white British, and clonal diversity may have come out too low. Spike regions recognized by vaccine-associated CD4 TCRs spanned the protein, led by 160-218 and 743-854.

The sequence came from an adult who received the AZD1222 COVID-19 vaccine. The V gene is TRBV5-4, the J gene TRBJ2-2; D not resolved. The specimen comprised peripheral blood, sampled 28 days after the second AZD1222 dose. The CDR3 is CASSSIDTGELFF. The CDR3 nucleotides read TGTGCCAGCAGCTCAATCGACACCGGGGAGCTGTTTTTT.